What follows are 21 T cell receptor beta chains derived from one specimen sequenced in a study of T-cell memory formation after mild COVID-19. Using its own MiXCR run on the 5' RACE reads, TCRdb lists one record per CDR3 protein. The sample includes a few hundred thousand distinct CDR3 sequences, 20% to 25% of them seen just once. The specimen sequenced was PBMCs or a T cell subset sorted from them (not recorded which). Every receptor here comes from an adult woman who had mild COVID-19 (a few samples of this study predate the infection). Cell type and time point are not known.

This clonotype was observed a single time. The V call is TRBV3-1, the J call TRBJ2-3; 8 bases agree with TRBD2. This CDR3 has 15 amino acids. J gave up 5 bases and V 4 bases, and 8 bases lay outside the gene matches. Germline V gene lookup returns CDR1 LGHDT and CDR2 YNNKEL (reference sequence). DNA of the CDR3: TGTGCCAGCAGCCCCTATGGGACTAGTCGAGATACGCAGTATTTT. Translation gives CASSPYGTSRDTQYF.

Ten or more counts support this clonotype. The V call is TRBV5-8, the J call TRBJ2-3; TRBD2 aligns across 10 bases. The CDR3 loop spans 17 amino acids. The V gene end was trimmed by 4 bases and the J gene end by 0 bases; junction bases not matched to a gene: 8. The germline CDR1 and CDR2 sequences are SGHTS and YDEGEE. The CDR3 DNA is TGTGCCAGCAGCGCATTTGGGGGACTAGCGAGCACAGATACGCAGTATTTT. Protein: CASSAFGGLASTDTQYF.

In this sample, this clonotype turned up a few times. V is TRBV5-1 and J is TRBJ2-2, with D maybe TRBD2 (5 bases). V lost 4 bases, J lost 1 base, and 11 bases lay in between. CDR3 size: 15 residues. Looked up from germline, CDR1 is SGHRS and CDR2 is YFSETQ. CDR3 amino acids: CASSLRVMNTGELFF. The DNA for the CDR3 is TGCGCCAGCAGCCTGCGGGTGATGAACACCGGGGAGCTGTTTTTT.

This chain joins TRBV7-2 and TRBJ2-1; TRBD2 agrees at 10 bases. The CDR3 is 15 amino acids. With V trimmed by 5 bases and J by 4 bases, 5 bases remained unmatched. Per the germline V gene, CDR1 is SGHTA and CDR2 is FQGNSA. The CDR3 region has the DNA TGTGCCAGCAGCGCCAGGACTAGCGGTTACAATGAGCAGTTCTTC. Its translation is CASSARTSGYNEQFF.

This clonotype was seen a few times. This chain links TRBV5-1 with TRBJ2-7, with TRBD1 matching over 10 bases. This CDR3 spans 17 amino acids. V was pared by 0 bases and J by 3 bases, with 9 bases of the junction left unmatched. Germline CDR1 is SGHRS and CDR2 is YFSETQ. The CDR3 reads CASSLVPGQGGNYEQYF. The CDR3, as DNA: TGCGCCAGCAGCTTGGTCCCCGGACAGGGGGGTAACTACGAGCAGTACTTC.

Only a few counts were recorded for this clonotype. CDR3 residues: CASSYLARTSYEQYF. The CDR3 bases are TGTGCCAGCAGTTACCTAGCGAGGACCTCCTACGAGCAGTACTTC. This chain uses TRBV6-2 or TRBV6-3 with TRBJ2-7; tentatively, D is TRBD2 (6 bases). V lost 2 bases, J lost 0 bases, and 11 bases lay in between. CDR1 and CDR2 (germline): MNHEY, SVGEGT. This CDR3 contains 15 residues.

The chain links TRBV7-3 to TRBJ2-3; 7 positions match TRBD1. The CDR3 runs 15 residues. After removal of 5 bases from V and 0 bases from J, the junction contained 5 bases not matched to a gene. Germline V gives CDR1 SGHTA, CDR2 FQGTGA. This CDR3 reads CASSQGVSSTDTQYF. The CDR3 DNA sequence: TGTGCCAGCAGCCAGGGGGTTTCCAGCACAGATACGCAGTATTTT. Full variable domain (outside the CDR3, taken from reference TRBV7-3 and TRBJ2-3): GAGVSQTPSNKVTEKGKYVELRCDPISGHTALYWYRQSLGQGPEFLIYFQGTGAADDSGLPNDRFFAVRPEGSVSTLKIQRTERGDSAVYLCASSQGVSSTDTQYFGPGTRLTVL.

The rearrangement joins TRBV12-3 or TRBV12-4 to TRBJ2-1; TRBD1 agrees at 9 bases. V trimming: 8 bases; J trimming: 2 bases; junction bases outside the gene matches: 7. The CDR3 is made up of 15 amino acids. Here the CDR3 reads CASAHWDRAYNEQFF. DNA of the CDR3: TGTGCCAGCGCACATTGGGACAGGGCCTACAATGAGCAGTTCTTC.

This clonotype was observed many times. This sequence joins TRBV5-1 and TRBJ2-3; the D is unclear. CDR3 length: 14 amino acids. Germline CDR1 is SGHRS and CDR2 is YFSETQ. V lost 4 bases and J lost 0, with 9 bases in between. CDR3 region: CASSRDTSTDTQYF. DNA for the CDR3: TGCGCCAGCAGCCGAGATACTAGCACAGATACGCAGTATTTT.

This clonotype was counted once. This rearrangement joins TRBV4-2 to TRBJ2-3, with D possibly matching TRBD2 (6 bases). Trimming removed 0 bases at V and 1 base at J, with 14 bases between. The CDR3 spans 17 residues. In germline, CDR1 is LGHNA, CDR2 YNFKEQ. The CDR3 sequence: CASSQDLRGEGTDTQYF. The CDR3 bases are TGTGCCAGCAGCCAAGATTTGCGAGGGGAGGGCACAGATACGCAGTATTTT.

Here the CDR3 reads CSARDPGSSYNEQFF. The CDR3 coding sequence is TGCAGTGCTAGAGACCCGGGGAGCTCCTACAATGAGCAGTTCTTC. V gene TRBV20-1 combines with J gene TRBJ2-1; tentative D call: TRBD2 (5 bases). CDR1 is DFQATT, CDR2 SNEGSKA, per germline (reference sequence). This CDR3 spans 15 amino acids. V lost 0 bases and J lost 0, with 9 bases in between.

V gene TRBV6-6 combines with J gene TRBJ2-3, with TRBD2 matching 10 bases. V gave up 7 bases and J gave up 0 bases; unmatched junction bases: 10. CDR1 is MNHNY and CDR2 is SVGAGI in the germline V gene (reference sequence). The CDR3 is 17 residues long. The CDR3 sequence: CASKERGGEGSTDTQYF. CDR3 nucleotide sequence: TGTGCCAGCAAGGAGCGGGGGGGCGAAGGGAGCACAGATACGCAGTATTTT.

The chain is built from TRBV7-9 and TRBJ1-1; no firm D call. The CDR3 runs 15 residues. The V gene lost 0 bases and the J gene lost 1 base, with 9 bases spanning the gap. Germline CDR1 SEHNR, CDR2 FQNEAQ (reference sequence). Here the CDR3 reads CASSLAAAGNTEAFF. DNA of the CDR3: TGTGCCAGCAGCTTAGCGGCGGCCGGGAACACTGAAGCTTTCTTT.

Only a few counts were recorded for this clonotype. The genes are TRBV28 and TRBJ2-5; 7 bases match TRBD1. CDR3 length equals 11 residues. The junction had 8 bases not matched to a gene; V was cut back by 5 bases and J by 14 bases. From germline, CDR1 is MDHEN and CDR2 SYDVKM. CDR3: CASSLGDRTYF. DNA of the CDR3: TGTGCCAGCAGTCTAGGGGACAGAACTTACTTC.

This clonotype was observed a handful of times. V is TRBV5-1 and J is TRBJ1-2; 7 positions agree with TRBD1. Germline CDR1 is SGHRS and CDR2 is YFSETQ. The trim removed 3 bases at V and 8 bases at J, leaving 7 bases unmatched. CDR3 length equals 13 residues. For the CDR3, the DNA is TGCGCCAGCAGCTATACAGGGGAGAGAGGCTACACCTTC. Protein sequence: CASSYTGERGYTF.

The CDR3 here is CSARLGQGLVVGYEQYF. Here the CDR3 DNA reads TGCAGTGCTCGGTTGGGACAGGGATTGGTTGTCGGTTACGAGCAGTACTTC. V and J are TRBV20-1 and TRBJ2-7, with 9 bases lining up with TRBD1. CDR3 length: 17 amino acids. V was pared by 5 bases and J by 4 bases, with 18 bases of the junction left unmatched. Germline loops: CDR1 DFQATT, CDR2 SNEGSKA (reference sequence).

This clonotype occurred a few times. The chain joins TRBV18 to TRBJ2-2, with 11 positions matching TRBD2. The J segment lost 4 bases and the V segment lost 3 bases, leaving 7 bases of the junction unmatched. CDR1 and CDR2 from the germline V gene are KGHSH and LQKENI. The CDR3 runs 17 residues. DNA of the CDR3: TGTGCCAGCTCACCTCTTTCCGGGACTAGCGGCACCGGGGAGCTGTTTTTT. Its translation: CASSPLSGTSGTGELFF.

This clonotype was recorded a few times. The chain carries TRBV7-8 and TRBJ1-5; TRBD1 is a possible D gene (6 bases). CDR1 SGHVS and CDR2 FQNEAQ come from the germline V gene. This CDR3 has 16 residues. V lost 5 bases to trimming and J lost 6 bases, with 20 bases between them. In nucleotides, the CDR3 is TGTGCCAGCAGCCCTTCACACAGGGATTGGGTTCAGCCCCAGCATTTT. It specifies CASSPSHRDWVQPQHF.

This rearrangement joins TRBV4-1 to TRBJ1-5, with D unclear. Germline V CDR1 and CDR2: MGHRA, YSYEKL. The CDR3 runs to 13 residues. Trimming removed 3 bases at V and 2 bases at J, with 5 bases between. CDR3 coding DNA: TGCGCCAGCAGCCACGATGGCAATCAGCCCCAGCATTTT. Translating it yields CASSHDGNQPQHF.

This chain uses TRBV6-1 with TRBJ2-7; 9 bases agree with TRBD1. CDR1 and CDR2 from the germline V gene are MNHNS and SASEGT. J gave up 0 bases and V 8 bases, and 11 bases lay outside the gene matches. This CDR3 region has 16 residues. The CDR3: CASSSGTGLYSYEQYF. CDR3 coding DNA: TGTGCCAGCTCCTCCGGGACAGGGTTATACTCCTACGAGCAGTACTTC.

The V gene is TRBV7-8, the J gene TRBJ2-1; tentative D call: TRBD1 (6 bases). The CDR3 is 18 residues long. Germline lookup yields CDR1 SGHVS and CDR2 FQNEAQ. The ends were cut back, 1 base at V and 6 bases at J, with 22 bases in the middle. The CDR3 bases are TGTGCCAGCAGCTTAGGGACTGGGGGCATACCGGCGGGCAATGAGCAGTTCTTC. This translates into CASSLGTGGIPAGNEQFF.